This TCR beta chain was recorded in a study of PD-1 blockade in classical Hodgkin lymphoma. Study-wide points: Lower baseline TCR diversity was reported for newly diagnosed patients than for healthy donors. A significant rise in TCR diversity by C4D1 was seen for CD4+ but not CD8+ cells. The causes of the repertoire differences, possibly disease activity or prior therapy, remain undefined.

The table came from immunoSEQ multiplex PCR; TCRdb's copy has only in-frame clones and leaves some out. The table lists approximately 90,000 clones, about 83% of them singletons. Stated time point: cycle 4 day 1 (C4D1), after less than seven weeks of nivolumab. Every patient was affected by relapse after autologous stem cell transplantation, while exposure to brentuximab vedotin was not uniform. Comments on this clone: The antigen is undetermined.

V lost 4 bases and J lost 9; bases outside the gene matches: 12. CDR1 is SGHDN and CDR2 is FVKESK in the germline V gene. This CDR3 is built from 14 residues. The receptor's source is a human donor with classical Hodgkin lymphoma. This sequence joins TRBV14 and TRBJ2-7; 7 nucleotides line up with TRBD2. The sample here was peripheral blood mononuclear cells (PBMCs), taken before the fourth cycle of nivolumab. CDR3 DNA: TGTGCCAGCAGCCCTTTAGGGCCTACGGGAGGGCAGTACTTC. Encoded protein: CASSPLGPTGGQYF.